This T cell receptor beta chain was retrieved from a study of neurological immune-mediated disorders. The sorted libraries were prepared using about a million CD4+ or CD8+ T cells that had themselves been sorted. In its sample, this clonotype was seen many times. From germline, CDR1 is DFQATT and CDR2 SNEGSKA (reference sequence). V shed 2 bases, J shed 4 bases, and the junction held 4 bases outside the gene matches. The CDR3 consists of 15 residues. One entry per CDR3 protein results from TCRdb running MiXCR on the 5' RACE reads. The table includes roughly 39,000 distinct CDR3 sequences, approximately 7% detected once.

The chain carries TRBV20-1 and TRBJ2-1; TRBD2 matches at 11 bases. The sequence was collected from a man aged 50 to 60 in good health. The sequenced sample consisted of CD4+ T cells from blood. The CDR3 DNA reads TGCAGTGCTAGAACCGGGACTAGCGGTTACAATGAGCAGTTCTTC. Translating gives CSARTGTSGYNEQFF.